This T cell receptor beta chain is drawn from a study of T cells in Graves' hyperthyroidism and ophthalmopathy. In this sample, this clonotype turned up many times. Amplified regions were TCR beta CDR3 sequences from RNA transcripts. The TCR CDR3 was amplified in a first-round RT-PCR using the HTBI primer set. Each CDR3 protein gets one entry after TCRdb re-called the multiplex PCR reads with MiXCR. Of 600,000 or so distinct CDR3 sequences in the sample, roughly 16% were seen once. Uncontrolled infection, other autoimmune disease, pregnancy or lactation led to exclusion. Trimming took 3 bases from V and 4 from J, leaving 12 bases between them. CDR1 is DFQATT and CDR2 is SNEGSKA in the germline V gene (reference sequence). This CDR3 has 13 amino acids.

This receptor was taken from a woman in her 30s with Graves' hyperthyroidism. The chain is built from TRBV20-1 and TRBJ1-1; D is unclear. Sequencing was done on a sample of blood. This CDR3 is CSASSNLVTEAFF. The CDR3 nucleotides are TGCAGTGCTAGTTCGAATTTAGTCACTGAAGCTTTCTTT.